Below, one T cell receptor (beta chain) is given with its context. Germline V gene data show CDR1 as WSHSY and CDR2 as SAAADI. V trimming: 10 bases; J trimming: 7 bases; junction bases outside the gene matches: 8. The CDR3 totals 13 residues. These data come from a study of blood T cell repertoires in COVID-19. Turning to the study itself: Material from acute and convalescent COVID-19 was sourced from the United States, Italy and Spain. In each case, the material was cDNA or gDNA derived from T cells, B-cell-depleted T cells, or PBMCs.

Recruits, aged roughly 18 to 100 years, lived in around 24 US areas. How the authors handled the data: Reference gene primer amplification in the assay estimated nucleated cell counts. Measured with immunoSEQ multiplex PCR; TCRdb has only the in-frame clones, and not every one. The V and J calls and clone size come from that table; D and trimming were worked out from the DNA. The sample records a few hundred thousand clones, 80% being singletons. This sequence joins TRBV10-2 and TRBJ1-5, with TRBD1 matching 9 bases. Sequencing used PBMCs or T cells enriched from blood (not recorded which). This clonotype was sampled from a man in his thirties or forties with acute COVID-19. DNA of the CDR3: TGCGCCACGGGACAGGGATTAGGGCAGCCCCAGCATTTT. Its translation: CATGQGLGQPQHF.